The 2 T cell receptor beta chains listed next were all sequenced from one sample in a study of T and B cells in COVID-19 patients (dated by TCRdb to 2018 to 2020). The data were produced on an Illumina MiSeq. Multiplex PCR with BIOMED2 TRB-A/B primer pools was used to amplify TRB rearrangements. TCRdb trimmed the raw reads at Q25, called clones with MiXCR and kept productive beta chains. Rows with a matching CDR3 protein are joined into one entry that keeps the most common DNA and genes. The sample profile shows 15,000 to 20,000 distinct CDR3 sequences; over 30% of them were found once. The top ten constitute 16% of the sample. TRB repertoires were amplified using 250-500 ng of genomic DNA isolated from blood. Input material: blood. All receptors come from a human donor with active COVID-19.

Judged by abundance, this clonotype is medium-sized. V and J are TRBV6-5 and TRBJ2-7; 7 bases match TRBD1. With V trimmed by 5 bases and J by 1 base, 8 bases remained unmatched. The CDR3 is 15 residues long. Per germline, CDR1 MNHEY and CDR2 SVGAGI. The CDR3 reads CASSEGQIHSYEQYF. DNA of the CDR3: TGTGCCAGCAGTGAGGGACAGATCCATTCCTACGAGCAGTACTTC.

The V gene is TRBV6-4, the J gene TRBJ1-1, with D uncertain. The germline V gene encodes CDR1 MRHNA and CDR2 SNTAGT. V dropped 6 bases and J dropped 2 bases, with 10 bases sitting between them. The CDR3 loop spans 13 amino acids. CDR3 loop: CASSPDINTEAFF. CDR3 nucleotides: TGTGCCAGCAGCCCGGATATTAACACTGAAGCTTTCTTT.